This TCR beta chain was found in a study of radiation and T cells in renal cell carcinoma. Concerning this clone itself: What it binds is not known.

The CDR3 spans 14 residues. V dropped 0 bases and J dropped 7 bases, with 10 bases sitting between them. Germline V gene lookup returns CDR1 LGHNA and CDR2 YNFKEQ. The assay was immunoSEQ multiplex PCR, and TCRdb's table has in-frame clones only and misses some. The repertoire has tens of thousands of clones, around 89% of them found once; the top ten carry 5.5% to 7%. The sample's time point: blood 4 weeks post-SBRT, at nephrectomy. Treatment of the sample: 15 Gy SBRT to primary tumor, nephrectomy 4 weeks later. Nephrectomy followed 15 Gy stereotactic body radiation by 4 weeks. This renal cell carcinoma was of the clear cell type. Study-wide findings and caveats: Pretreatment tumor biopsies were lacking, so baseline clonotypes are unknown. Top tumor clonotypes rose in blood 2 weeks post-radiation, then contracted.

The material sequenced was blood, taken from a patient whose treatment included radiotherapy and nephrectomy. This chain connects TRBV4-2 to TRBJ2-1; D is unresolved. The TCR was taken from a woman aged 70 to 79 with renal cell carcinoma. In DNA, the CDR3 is TGTGCCAGCAGCCAAGATCGCCTAGTAAATGAGCAGTTCTTC. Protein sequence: CASSQDRLVNEQFF.